Here is one T cell receptor beta chain with its context. Its antigen is unidentified. The CDR3 runs 12 residues. Trimming stripped 7 bases from V and 7 bases from J, with 16 bases between. Germline V gives CDR1 SQVTM, CDR2 ANQGSEA. PCR or immunohistochemistry showed mismatch repair deficiency in every enrolled patient. The TCR-sequenced patients were a few responders to pembrolizumab. TCRdb keeps only in-frame clones here, not all; method: immunoSEQ multiplex PCR. Of about 130,000 clones in the sample, around nine tenths were seen once. This specimen belongs to a study of PD-1 blockade in mismatch repair-deficient tumors. Study information: Enrolled 2013-2016, patients had progressing, pretreated mismatch repair-deficient cancers of about twelve types.

Whole-study findings and limits: After pembrolizumab, tumor-resident clones rose rapidly, then generally contracted before radiologic responses.

V is TRBV29-1 and J is TRBJ2-5; no clear D gene. The TCR was taken from an adult with mismatch repair-deficient cancer. This sample comprised peripheral blood, obtained approximately 71 weeks after starting pembrolizumab. CDR3 sequence: CSADWVRGTQYF. CDR3 nucleotide sequence: TGCAGCGCTGATTGGGTCCGTGGGACCCAGTACTTC.